This T cell receptor (beta chain) came from a study of T cells after yellow fever vaccination (dated by TCRdb to the late 2010s). Background on the whole study: The SMART-Seq v4 Ultra Low Input RNA kit was used to prepare libraries from fractions with low cell numbers. Blood was collected at multiple timepoints before and after primary and secondary immunization, and bulk PBMC replicates and cell subsets were isolated. To follow T-cell clones before and after primary and booster YFV17D yellow fever vaccination, bulk TCR alpha and beta repertoires were sequenced over time. Two healthy male donors, one aged 18 to 30 and one aged 30 to 39 years, made up the cohort. The paper as a whole reports these results and caveats: The study included only a couple of donors, which limits how far the findings can be generalized. Most clones expanded after primary vaccination were re-detected after the booster (almost 98% of CD4 and more than 70% of CD8), suggesting broad memory maintenance. A small share of clonotypes occurred in both CD4 and CD8 compartments, likely arising from convergent recombination. Computational filtering was needed because FACS-sorted repertoires could contain abundant contaminating clonotypes from the bulk population. The secondary T-cell response was weaker than the primary response but faster, peaking on day 5 instead of day 15.

V loses 2 bases, J loses 4 bases, and the germline ends lie 9 bases apart. Counted from cysteine to phenylalanine, this CDR3 has 13 amino acids. The read is trimmed to its CDR3 DNA, 39 bases read in frame from base 1. The CDR1 and CDR2 encoded by the germline V gene (reference sequence) are SGHNT and YYREEE. TCRdb records Illumina NovaSeq 6000 as the sequencer. TCR cDNA was synthesized by 5'RACE template switching, through which a universal primer site and unique molecular identifiers were introduced. Priming for cDNA synthesis came from both the TCR alpha and TCR beta constant segments. Libraries were amplified in two PCR steps, with sample barcodes and sequencing adapters added in the second step. Sequencing of the libraries was done on either Illumina HiSeq 2500 (2x100 bp) or NovaSeq (2x150 bp). On the authors' methods: MIGEC handled demultiplexing of reads and collapsing into UMI consensus sequences, while MiXCR performed V(D)J alignment. Vaccine-responding clonotypes were identified with edgeR using replicate PBMC samples, with FDR below 0.01 and a log2 fold change above 5 up to day 15 being required. Bulk clonotypes were assigned CD4 or CD8 identity according to which sequenced CD4 or CD8 repertoire held them at higher abundance. Clones were called with MiXCR by TCRdb after fastp trimmed the public reads at Q25, and only in-frame beta chains were retained. Under each unique CDR3 protein, matching rows form one entry showing the most common genes and DNA. V and J calls and clone size were set by TCRdb, not the authors. The sample table shows approximately 330,000 distinct CDR3 sequences, and roughly 4% are seen once. 20% to 25% of the sample goes to the ten largest clones.

The sample's treatment or condition label is to be understood as: live attenuated yellow fever vaccine strain. At every blood-draw timepoint, two biological replicates of bulk PBMCs were collected. A standard Ficoll-Paque protocol was used to isolate PBMCs from peripheral blood. RNA was extracted with TriZol from bulk PBMCs, CD4 and CD8 fractions, and dextramer-positive and dextramer-negative fractions. As for this clonotype: The antigen it binds to is not known. The input lacks base qualities; no much larger clone sits a single base away.

The rearranged segments are TRBV5-4 and TRBJ2-5; the D call is tentative, TRBD1 or TRBD2, as each matches 5 bases. This sequence was found in a man between 18 and 35 years old who received the YFV17D yellow fever vaccine. The specimen comprised PBMCs, sampled 5 days after the yellow fever booster vaccination. The nucleotides are TGTGCCAGCAGCTTTTGGGACCGAGAGACCCAGTACTTC. This gives the protein CASSFWDRETQYF.